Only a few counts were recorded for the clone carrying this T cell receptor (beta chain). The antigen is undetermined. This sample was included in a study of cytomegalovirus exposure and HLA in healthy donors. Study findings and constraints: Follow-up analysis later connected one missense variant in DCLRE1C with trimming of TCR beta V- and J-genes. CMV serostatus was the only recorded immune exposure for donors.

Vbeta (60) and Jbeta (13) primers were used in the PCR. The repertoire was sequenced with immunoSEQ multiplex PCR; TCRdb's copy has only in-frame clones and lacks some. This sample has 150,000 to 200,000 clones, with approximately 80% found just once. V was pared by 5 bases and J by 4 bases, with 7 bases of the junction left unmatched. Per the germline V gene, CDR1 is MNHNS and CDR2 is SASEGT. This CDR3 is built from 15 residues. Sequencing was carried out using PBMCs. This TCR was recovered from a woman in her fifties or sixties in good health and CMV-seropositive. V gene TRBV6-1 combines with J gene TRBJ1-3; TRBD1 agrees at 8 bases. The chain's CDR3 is CASSLDRGAGNTIYF. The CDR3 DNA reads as TGTGCCAGCAGTCTCGACAGGGGCGCAGGAAACACCATATATTTT.